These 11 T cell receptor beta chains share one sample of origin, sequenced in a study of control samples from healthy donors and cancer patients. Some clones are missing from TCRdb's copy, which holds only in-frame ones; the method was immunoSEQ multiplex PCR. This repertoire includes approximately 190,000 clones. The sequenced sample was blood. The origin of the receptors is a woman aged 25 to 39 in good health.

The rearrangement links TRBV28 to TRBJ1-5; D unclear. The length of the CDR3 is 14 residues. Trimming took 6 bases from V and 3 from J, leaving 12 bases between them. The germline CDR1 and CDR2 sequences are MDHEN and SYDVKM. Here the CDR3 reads CASRVDGFNQPQHF. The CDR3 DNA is TGTGCCAGCAGAGTCGACGGATTCAATCAGCCCCAGCATTTT.

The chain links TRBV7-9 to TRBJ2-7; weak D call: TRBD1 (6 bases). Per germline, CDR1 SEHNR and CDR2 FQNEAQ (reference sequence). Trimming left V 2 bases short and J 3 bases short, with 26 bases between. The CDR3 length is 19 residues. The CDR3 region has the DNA TGTGCCAGCAGCTTACAAAGGGCCGAAACAGGGAACTGGAACTACGAGCAGTACTTC. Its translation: CASSLQRAETGNWNYEQYF.

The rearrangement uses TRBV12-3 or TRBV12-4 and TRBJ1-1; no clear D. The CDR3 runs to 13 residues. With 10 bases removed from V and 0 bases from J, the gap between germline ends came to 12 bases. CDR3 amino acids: CATSPSVNTEAFF. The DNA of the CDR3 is TGTGCCACCTCACCTTCGGTGAACACTGAAGCTTTCTTT.

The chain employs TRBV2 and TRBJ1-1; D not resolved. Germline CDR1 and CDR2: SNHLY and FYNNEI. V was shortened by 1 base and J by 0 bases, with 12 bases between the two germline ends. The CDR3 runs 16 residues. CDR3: CASSEEKGWVNTEAFF. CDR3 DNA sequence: TGTGCCAGCAGTGAAGAAAAGGGTTGGGTGAACACTGAAGCTTTCTTT.

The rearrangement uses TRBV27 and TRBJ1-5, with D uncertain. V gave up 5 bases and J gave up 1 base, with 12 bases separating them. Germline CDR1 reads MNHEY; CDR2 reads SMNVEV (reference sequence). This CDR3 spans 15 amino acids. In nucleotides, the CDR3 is TGTGCCAGCAGTCCCCGGACGGCGAGCAATCAGCCCCAGCATTTT. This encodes CASSPRTASNQPQHF.

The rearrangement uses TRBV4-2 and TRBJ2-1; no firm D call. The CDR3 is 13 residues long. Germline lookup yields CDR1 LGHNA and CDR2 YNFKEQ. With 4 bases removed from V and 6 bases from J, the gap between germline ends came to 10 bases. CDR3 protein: CASSPREPNEQFF. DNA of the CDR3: TGTGCCAGCAGCCCCCGAGAACCCAATGAGCAGTTCTTC.

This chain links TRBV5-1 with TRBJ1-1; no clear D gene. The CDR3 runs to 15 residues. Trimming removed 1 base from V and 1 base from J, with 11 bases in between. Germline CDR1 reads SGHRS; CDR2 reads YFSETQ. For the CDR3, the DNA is TGCGCCAGCAGCTTGTCTTCCAGATCGAACACTGAAGCTTTCTTT. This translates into CASSLSSRSNTEAFF.

CDR3 sequence (DNA): TGCAGTGCTAGTGGGCAGCCCCTCTATGGCTACACCTTC. Translating gives CSASGQPLYGYTF. The chain couples TRBV20-1 to TRBJ1-2; no clear D gene. The germline V gene has CDR1 DFQATT and CDR2 SNEGSKA (reference sequence). Deletions cut 3 bases from V and 4 bases from J, with 12 bases between. CDR3 size: 13 residues.

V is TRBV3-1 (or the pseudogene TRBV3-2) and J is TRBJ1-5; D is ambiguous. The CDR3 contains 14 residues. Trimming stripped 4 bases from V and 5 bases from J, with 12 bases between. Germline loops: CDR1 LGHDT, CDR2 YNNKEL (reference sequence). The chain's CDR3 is CASSPTTIYQPQHF. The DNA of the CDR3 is TGTGCCAGCAGCCCCACCACCATATATCAGCCCCAGCATTTT.

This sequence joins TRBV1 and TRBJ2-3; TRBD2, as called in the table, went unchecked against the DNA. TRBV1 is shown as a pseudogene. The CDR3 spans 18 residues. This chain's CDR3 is CTSSQEAGAGGPTDTQYF. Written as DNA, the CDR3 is TGCACCAGCAGCCAAGAAGCTGGGGCGGGGGGGCCCACAGATACGCAGTATTTT.

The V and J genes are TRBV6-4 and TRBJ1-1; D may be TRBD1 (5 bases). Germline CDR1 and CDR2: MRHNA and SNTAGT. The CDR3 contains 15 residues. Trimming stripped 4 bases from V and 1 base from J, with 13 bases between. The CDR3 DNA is TGTGCCAGCAGTGCTACGATCGGGGGGAACACTGAAGCTTTCTTT. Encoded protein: CASSATIGGNTEAFF.